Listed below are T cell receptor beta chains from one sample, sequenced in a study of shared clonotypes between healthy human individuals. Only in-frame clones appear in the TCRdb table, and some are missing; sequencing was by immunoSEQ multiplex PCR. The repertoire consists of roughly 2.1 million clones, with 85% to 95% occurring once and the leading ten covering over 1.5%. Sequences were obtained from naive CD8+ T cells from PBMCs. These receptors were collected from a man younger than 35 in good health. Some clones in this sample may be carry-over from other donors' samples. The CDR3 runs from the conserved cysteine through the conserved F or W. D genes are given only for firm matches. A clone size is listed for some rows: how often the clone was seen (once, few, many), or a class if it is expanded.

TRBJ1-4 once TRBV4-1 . TGCGCCAGCAGCCAACATCGGGACGGAAATGAAAAACTGTTTTTT CASSQHRDGNEKLFF
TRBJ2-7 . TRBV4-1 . TGCGCCAGCAGCCAAGGTTCAAGGGCCGGTTACGAGCAGTACTTC CASSQGSRAGYEQYF
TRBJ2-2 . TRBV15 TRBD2 TGTGCCACCAGCAGCCGGGAGGGGCGGAGCACCGGGGAGCTGTTTTTT CATSSREGRSTGELFF
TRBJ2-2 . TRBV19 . TGTGCCAGTAGTATTGTTTTGAACGGGGAGCTGTTTTTT CASSIVLNGELFF
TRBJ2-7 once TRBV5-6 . TGTGCCAGCAGCTTGGGACTTAACGAGCAGTACTTC CASSLGLNEQYF
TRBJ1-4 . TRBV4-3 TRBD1 TGCGCCAGCAGCCCGGACAGGGTTAATAATGAAAAACTGTTTTTT CASSPDRVNNEKLFF
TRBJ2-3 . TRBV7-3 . TGTGCCAGCACCTTCGCGGGTGGGGGGCGAGATACGCAGTATTTT CASTFAGGGRDTQYF
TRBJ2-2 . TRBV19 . TGTGCCAGTAGTACGGGTAGCGCCACCGGGGAGCTGTTTTTT CASSTGSATGELFF
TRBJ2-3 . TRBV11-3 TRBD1 TGTGCCAGCAGCTTAGGGGACAGCGAAACTAACACAGATACGCAGTATTTT CASSLGDSETNTDTQYF
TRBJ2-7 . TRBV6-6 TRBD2 TGTGCCAGCGGCCCTAGCGGACCCTACGAGCAGTACTTC CASGPSGPYEQYF
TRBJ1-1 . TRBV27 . TGTGCCAGCAGTTTAAGGGGGATAGACACTGAAGCTTTCTTT CASSLRGIDTEAFF
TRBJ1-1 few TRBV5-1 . TGCGCCAGCAGCTTGGAGGGGAAGAACACTGAAGCTTTCTTT CASSLEGKNTEAFF
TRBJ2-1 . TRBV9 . TGTGCCAGCAGCGTAGGGACCGACGTGCGCAATGAGCAGTTCTTC CASSVGTDVRNEQFF
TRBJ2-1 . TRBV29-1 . TGCAGCGTCCCGCTCGGAAATGAGCAGTTCTTC CSVPLGNEQFF